The source of this TCR beta chain is a study of CD8 T cells in ankylosing spondylitis. Study results and caveats: Certain motif variants had earlier been reported in reactive arthritis synovial fluid and blood. Reportedly, disease-linked clones are significantly enriched in ankylosing spondylitis patients' matched synovial fluid. CD8+ cells made up the disease-linked clones, which were relatively rare in peripheral blood.

V was clipped by 5 bases and J by 4 bases, with 22 bases between them. This CDR3 spans 17 amino acids. Germline loops: CDR1 LGHNA, CDR2 YNFKEQ. This clonotype was detected only a few times. Its antigen is currently unknown. Using quantitative 5'-RACE with molecular barcodes, the authors made TCR beta libraries. TCRdb re-derived calls from the 5' RACE reads in MiXCR, one entry per CDR3 protein. In the table there are a few hundred thousand distinct CDR3 sequences, around 10% of which are singletons. The chain employs TRBV4-2 and TRBJ2-3; D perhaps matches TRBD2 (5 bases). The receptor was isolated from a male donor with ankylosing spondylitis or in good health (not recorded which). Sequenced input: blood, either unsorted or a sorted T cell fraction (not recorded which). The CDR3 sequence is CASSSRVQRDVPDTQYF. CDR3 DNA sequence: TGTGCCAGCAGCTCTCGGGTCCAGAGGGATGTCCCAGATACGCAGTATTTT.